The 15 T cell receptor beta chains given below trace back to one sample, sequenced in a study of blood T cell repertoires in COVID-19. Method: immunoSEQ multiplex PCR; TCRdb's copy keeps in-frame clones and lacks some. The table shows under 500,000 clones, with roughly nine tenths occurring only once. The sample comprised PBMCs or T cells enriched from blood (not recorded which). Source of these receptors: a young man who had recovered from COVID-19.

The V gene is TRBV28, the J gene TRBJ1-2; no clear D gene. The CDR3 runs 15 residues. Trimming removed 4 bases at V and 0 bases at J, with 12 bases between. Germline-derived CDR1 and CDR2 are MDHEN and SYDVKM. Here the CDR3 DNA reads TGTGCCAGCAGTTCTGCACAGCCCGCTAACTATGGCTACACCTTC. It codes for CASSSAQPANYGYTF.

V is TRBV4-1 and J is TRBJ2-3, with D possibly matching TRBD2 (7 bases). The V and J ends lost 0 bases and 1 base respectively, with 17 bases between them. The CDR3 has 18 residues. Germline V gives CDR1 MGHRA, CDR2 YSYEKL. CDR3 DNA sequence: TGCGCCAGCAGCCAAGATCCGCGCGGGGGCATTCGCACAGATACGCAGTATTTT. This translates into CASSQDPRGGIRTDTQYF.

The chain is built from TRBV24-1 and TRBJ2-5, with D perhaps TRBD1 (5 bases). The CDR3 spans 15 residues. The V gene lost 1 base and the J gene lost 2 bases, with 10 bases spanning the gap. CDR1 and CDR2 from the germline V gene are KGHDR and SFDVKD. In DNA form, the CDR3 reads TGTGCCACCAGTGATTTTGGTGCAGGGCAAGAGACCCAGTACTTC. It is translated as CATSDFGAGQETQYF.

The chain is built from TRBV5-4 and TRBJ2-1, with D tentatively TRBD1 (6 bases). The CDR3 loop spans 16 amino acids. The germline gives CDR1 SGHNT, CDR2 YYREEE (reference sequence). The germline V and J ends were trimmed by 0 bases and 6 bases, with 16 bases remaining between them. CDR3 sequence (DNA): TGTGCCAGCAGCTTGGCCTTGGGGGCGGTGCGCAATGAGCAGTTCTTC. This gives the protein CASSLALGAVRNEQFF.

This chain joins TRBV27 and TRBJ1-6; 8 bases align to TRBD1. The CDR3 runs 16 residues. The V segment lost 8 bases and the J segment 2 bases; nucleotides outside the gene matches: 8. Per germline, CDR1 MNHEY and CDR2 SMNVEV (reference sequence). The CDR3 DNA follows: TGTGCCAGCGCGATACAGGGGGTTCCCTATAATTCACCCCTCCACTTT. This codes for CASAIQGVPYNSPLHF.

The chain has TRBV6-5 and TRBJ2-7; TRBD2 matches at 12 bases. CDR3 length: 14 residues. Trimming took 10 bases from V and 2 from J; bases not matched to a gene: 6. Germline CDR1 is MNHEY and CDR2 is SVGAGI. CDR3 DNA sequence: TGTGCCACCACTAGCGGGAGGATCGCCTACGAGCAGTACTTC. This translates into CATTSGRIAYEQYF.

This clone is a singleton in its sample. This chain connects TRBV7-2 to TRBJ1-2, with a tentative D call TRBD1 (6 bases). Per germline, CDR1 SGHTA and CDR2 FQGNSA. V was pared by 2 bases and J by 6 bases, with 16 bases between. The CDR3 runs 15 residues. Written as DNA, the CDR3 is TGTGCCAGCAGCTTATATGGTACAGGGATCCATGGCTACACCTTC. Its translation is CASSLYGTGIHGYTF.

In the case of this clone: Other DNA sequences of this sample code for an identical CDR3. For the CDR3, the DNA is TGTGCCAGCAGCACAAGCACAGATACGCAGTATTTT. Protein product: CASSTSTDTQYF. The J gene is TRBJ2-3, the V gene TRBV11-2; D remains unclear. The V end lost 5 bases, the J end lost 0 bases, and 3 bases lay between the germline ends. Germline CDR1 reads SGHAT; CDR2 reads FQNNGV. This CDR3 has 12 residues.

The rearrangement joins TRBV5-4 to TRBJ1-1; D gene ambiguous. The germline V gene encodes CDR1 SGHNT and CDR2 YYREEE (reference sequence). V lost 0 bases and J lost 1, with 4 bases in between. The CDR3 consists of 13 residues. The CDR3 sequence is CASSLAGNTEAFF. The DNA of the CDR3 is TGTGCCAGCAGCTTGGCAGGGAACACTGAAGCTTTCTTT. The full variable domain, in which reference TRBV5-4 and TRBJ1-1 provide the parts outside the CDR3, is ETGVTQSPTHLIKTRGQQVTLRCSSQSGHNTVSWYQQALGQGPQFIFQYYREEENGRGNFPPRFSGLQFPNYSSELNVNALELDDSALYLCASSLAGNTEAFFGQGTRLTVV.

The J gene is TRBJ2-1, the V gene TRBV19, with 8 positions matching TRBD2. V shed 5 bases, J shed 7 bases, and the junction held 10 bases outside the gene matches. Germline V CDR1 and CDR2: LNHDA, SQIVND (reference sequence). CDR3 length equals 15 residues. The DNA for the CDR3 is TGTGCCAGTAGTTCGACGGGAGGGCCTCATAATGAGCAGTTCTTC. This gives the protein CASSSTGGPHNEQFF.

This chain uses TRBV14 with TRBJ2-7; possibly TRBD2 for D (6 bases). The CDR3 is 12 amino acids. Trimming took off 4 bases at V and 12 bases at J, with 16 bases between the two ends. From germline, CDR1 is SGHDN and CDR2 FVKESK. CDR3 region: CASSLTGERPYF. Written as DNA, the CDR3 is TGTGCCAGCAGCCTAACGGGGGAGCGACCGTACTTC. Complete variable domain (other parts from reference TRBV14 and TRBJ2-7): EAGVTQFPSHSVIEKGQTVTLRCDPISGHDNLYWYRRVMGKEIKFLLHFVKESKQDESGMPNNRFLAERTGGTYSTLKVQPAELEDSGVYFCASSLTGERPYFGPGTRLTVT.

This clone was recorded only once. The rearrangement joins TRBV19 to TRBJ2-1; 7 bases are a match to TRBD2. The germline CDR1 and CDR2 sequences are LNHDA and SQIVND (reference sequence). V shed 10 bases, J shed 8 bases, and the junction held 17 bases outside the gene matches. The CDR3 runs to 15 residues. CDR3 amino acids: CATRDLGGSGDEQFF. CDR3 coding DNA: TGTGCCACCCGCGACTTGGGGGGGTCGGGAGATGAGCAGTTCTTC.

The chain's CDR3 is CASSTLAGGPGEQYF. The DNA for the CDR3 is TGTGCCAGTAGTACTTTAGCGGGAGGGCCTGGAGAGCAGTACTTC. The chain employs TRBV19 and TRBJ2-7, with TRBD2 matching 11 bases. This CDR3 spans 15 amino acids. The trim removed 4 bases at V and 7 bases at J, leaving 9 bases unmatched. Germline CDR1 LNHDA, CDR2 SQIVND (reference sequence).

Written as DNA, the CDR3 is TGTGCCAGCAGCATCGGACAGTACTACGAGCAGTACTTC. Its translation: CASSIGQYYEQYF. The J gene is TRBJ2-7, the V gene TRBV7-8, with D possibly TRBD1 on 6 matching bases. Trimming pared 5 bases from V and 3 bases from J, leaving 11 bases between. The CDR3 extends over 13 amino acids. Germline CDR1 is SGHVS and CDR2 is FQNEAQ.

This chain uses TRBV29-1 with TRBJ2-2, with a weak D call TRBD2 (5 bases). This CDR3 has 14 amino acids. V shed 5 bases and J shed 6 bases, with 16 bases lying between them. The germline CDR1 and CDR2 sequences are SQVTM and ANQGSEA. This CDR3 reads CSVLAEGMAGELFF. CDR3 nucleotides: TGCAGCGTTTTGGCCGAGGGTATGGCCGGGGAGCTGTTTTTT.